A single sample gave rise to the 14 T cell receptor beta chains below, sequenced in a study of blood T cells in healthy people across ages. Using a J-beta primer mix together with a sample-barcoded 5' primer, a second PCR was run for about 6 to 11 cycles. TCRdb independently ran MiXCR on the 5' RACE reads; one entry per CDR3 protein. The repertoire holds about a million distinct CDR3 sequences, with more than 30% as singletons. Source material: blood. These TCRs come from a man aged 18 to 35 in good health.

In DNA, the CDR3 is TGCAGTGCTCAAACCGGCGGGACCAGCTCCTACAATGAGCAGTTCTTC. This encodes CSAQTGGTSSYNEQFF. This chain joins TRBV20-1 and TRBJ2-1, with D possibly TRBD2 on 6 matching bases. The CDR3 loop spans 16 amino acids. The germline V and J ends were trimmed by 5 bases and 0 bases, with 17 bases remaining between them. Looked up from germline, CDR1 is DFQATT and CDR2 is SNEGSKA (reference sequence).

The chain employs TRBV5-1 and TRBJ1-1, with D possibly TRBD1 on 5 matching bases. This CDR3 is 14 amino acids long. V was trimmed by 10 bases and J by 3 bases, leaving 19 bases between them. Germline V gene sequence: CDR1 SGHRS, CDR2 YFSETQ. CDR3 sequence reads: CACGSGRGYTEAFF. CDR3 nucleotides: TGCGCCTGTGGGTCGGGGCGGGGATACACTGAAGCTTTCTTT.

This clonotype came up a few times. The CDR3 nucleotides are TGTGCCAGCAGTCAAGGGACAGGGATTGGTAGCTACACCTTC. It yields the protein CASSQGTGIGSYTF. The chain is built from TRBV6-5 and TRBJ1-2, with 9 positions matching TRBD1. This CDR3 is built from 14 residues. Germline lookup yields CDR1 MNHEY and CDR2 SVGAGI. V dropped 5 bases and J dropped 9; count of bases not matched to a gene: 10.

The rearrangement uses TRBV10-3 and TRBJ1-5; perhaps TRBD1 as D (5 bases). The V gene's germline CDR1 is ENHRY and CDR2 SYGVKD. The CDR3 sequence is 15 residues long. V lost 4 bases and J 3 bases, leaving 13 bases between the germline ends. The CDR3 reads CAISAGRESNQPQHF. For the CDR3, the DNA is TGTGCCATCAGTGCGGGACGGGAATCCAATCAGCCCCAGCATTTT.

About this clonotype itself: One end of the junction fails to match germline, which may point to a read error. The DNA for the CDR3 is TGTGCCAGCAGTTTGGACGGAACCTACGACCAGTACTTC. Translation: CASSLDGTYDQYF. V is TRBV6-5 and J is TRBJ2-7; D is undetermined. Germline CDR1 reads MNHEY; CDR2 reads SVGAGI. The CDR3 has 13 amino acids.

The chain recombines TRBV3-1 with TRBJ1-1; tentative D call: TRBD1 (6 bases). Per germline, CDR1 LGHDT and CDR2 YNNKEL (reference sequence). This CDR3 is built from 15 residues. V was trimmed by 1 base and J by 6 bases, leaving 15 bases between them. Here the CDR3 DNA reads TGTGCCAGCAGCCAAGGTTTCGGCAGGGGAGCTGAAGCTTTCTTT. Its translation is CASSQGFGRGAEAFF.

J is TRBJ2-7 and V is TRBV7-2; 7 nucleotides agree with TRBD1. The V gene end was trimmed by 3 bases and the J gene end by 3 bases; junction bases not matched to a gene: 8. This CDR3 contains 15 residues. Germline V gene data show CDR1 as SGHTA and CDR2 as FQGNSA. The CDR3 loop reads CASSFDRAPSYEQYF. For the CDR3, the DNA is TGTGCCAGCAGCTTCGACAGGGCACCCAGCTACGAGCAGTACTTC.

V is TRBV6-6 and J is TRBJ1-2, with 8 bases lining up with TRBD1. Trimming removed 2 bases from V and 4 bases from J; junction bases left unmatched: 6. The CDR3 is 15 amino acids. CDR1 MNHNY and CDR2 SVGAGI come from the germline V gene (reference sequence). CDR3 DNA: TGTGCCAGCAGTTACCGCAGGGGGCTCGGCTATGGCTACACCTTC. Its translation is CASSYRRGLGYGYTF.

This clonotype has just one count. V is TRBV25-1 and J is TRBJ1-1, with TRBD1 as a possible D gene (5 bases). Per germline, CDR1 MGHDK and CDR2 SYGVNS. The CDR3 length is 14 residues. Trimming shortened V by 3 bases and J by 2 bases, and 10 bases separated the two germline ends. The CDR3: CASSDHGGNTEAFF. The CDR3 nucleotides read TGTGCCAGCAGTGATCACGGGGGTAACACTGAAGCTTTCTTT.

V and J are TRBV29-1 and TRBJ1-2; D uncertain. The V and J ends lost 2 bases and 7 bases respectively, with 11 bases between them. The CDR3 totals 12 residues. Germline V lookup: CDR1 SQVTM, CDR2 ANQGSEA. The CDR3 protein is CSVENGSRGYTF. The DNA for the CDR3 is TGCAGCGTTGAAAATGGGAGTCGTGGCTACACCTTC.

The J gene is TRBJ1-5, the V gene TRBV25-1; D might be TRBD1 (5 bases). The CDR3 covers 15 residues. Trimming pared 6 bases from V and 5 bases from J, leaving 17 bases between. Germline lookup yields CDR1 MGHDK and CDR2 SYGVNS. CDR3 residues: CASRGRAGNYQPQHF. The CDR3, as DNA: TGTGCCAGCAGGGGCAGGGCGGGAAACTATCAGCCCCAGCATTTT.

The chain has TRBV20-1 and TRBJ2-7, with D unresolved. V shed 5 bases and J shed 0 bases, with 14 bases lying between them. The length of the CDR3 is 14 residues. Germline V gene sequence: CDR1 DFQATT, CDR2 SNEGSKA (reference sequence). The CDR3 is CSACRAPSSYEQYF. For the CDR3, the DNA is TGCAGTGCTTGTCGGGCCCCTAGCTCCTACGAGCAGTACTTC.

Worth noting for this clonotype: Compared with germline, one end of the junction differs, possibly owing to a read error. The V gene is TRBV5-1, the J gene TRBJ1-2, with D maybe TRBD1 (6 bases). The CDR3 length is 13 residues. Germline assignment: CDR1 SGHRS and CDR2 YFSETQ. CDR3 in DNA: TGCGCCAGCAGCCCTGGGGGCATCTATGGCTGCACCTTC. This codes for CASSPGGIYGCTF.

The chain uses TRBV4-1 and TRBJ1-5, with 7 bases fitting TRBD1. This CDR3 contains 17 residues. The ends lost 2 bases at V and 5 bases at J; junction bases unmatched: 12. Germline V gene lookup returns CDR1 MGHRA and CDR2 YSYEKL. The CDR3 DNA follows: TGCGCCAGCAGCCAAACAACTCGACAGGGAGGGGATCAGCCCCAGCATTTT. Protein product: CASSQTTRQGGDQPQHF.